This T cell receptor beta chain is from a study of post-analysis software for immune sequencing data. Across the whole study: Clinical courses comprised relapsing-remitting, secondary progressive and progressive-relapsing multiple sclerosis.

Comment on this clonotype: Antigen specificity is unknown.

Findings of the study overall: Controls had lower frequencies than patients of four or five TRBV segments, which included TRBV5-6, TRBV5-1 and TRBV20-1. Normalized Chao1 diversity was significantly reduced in patients versus controls.

From germline, CDR1 is MDHEN and CDR2 SYDVKM. J gave up 1 base and V 6 bases, and 7 bases lay outside the gene matches. CDR3 length: 15 residues. TCR beta libraries were prepared from cDNA with unique molecular identifiers. MiXCR, run by TCRdb on the PCR reads, gives a single entry per CDR3 protein. The table lists approximately 660,000 distinct CDR3 sequences, approximately 59% of them singletons, with about 11% in the top ten. This clonotype originated in a girl aged 2-15 years with multiple sclerosis. Sequenced input: blood. The chain employs TRBV28 and TRBJ2-3; TRBD2 matches 7 bases. CDR3: CASSPVGGRTDTQYF. The CDR3 DNA sequence: TGTGCCAGCAGCCCGGTGGGAGGGCGCACAGATACGCAGTATTTT.